This T cell receptor (beta chain) was captured by sequencing in a study of blood T cell repertoires in COVID-19. About the research overall: Researchers got acute and convalescent COVID-19 samples from the United States, Italy and Spain.

Trimming removed 1 base from V and 4 bases from J; junction bases left unmatched: 7. There are 16 residues in the CDR3. Germline CDR1 reads LGHDT; CDR2 reads YNNKEL (reference sequence). The method was immunoSEQ multiplex PCR; TCRdb's version includes in-frame clones alone and lacks a portion of them. Of some 100,000 clones listed, roughly 86% are singletons. The chain has TRBV3-1 (or the pseudogene TRBV3-2) and TRBJ2-1, with TRBD2 identical over 7 bases. The TCR sequence derives from a woman in her sixties or seventies with acute or convalescent COVID-19. The sequenced sample consisted of peripheral blood. Here the CDR3 DNA reads TGTGCCAGCAGCCAAGGGGGGGGAGGCCGGTACAATGAGCAGTTCTTC. Its protein product is CASSQGGGGRYNEQFF.